This T cell receptor (beta chain) was found in a study of PD-1 blockade in mismatch repair-deficient tumors. Study background: Enrolled about 2013-2016, patients had progressing, pretreated mismatch repair-deficient cancers of about a dozen types.

This table comes from immunoSEQ multiplex PCR, and its TCRdb copy is limited to in-frame clones, with some not included. The sample consists of some 100,000 clones, about four fifths of them appearing once. CDR3 length equals 19 residues. The ends lost 4 bases at V and 0 bases at J; junction bases unmatched: 14. Germline V gives CDR1 SGHDT, CDR2 YYEEEE. Three pembrolizumab responders had their TCRs sequenced. The input for sequencing was peripheral blood, taken about 36 weeks after starting pembrolizumab. The receptor was derived from an adult with mismatch repair-deficient cancer. The chain joins TRBV5-6 to TRBJ2-1; 9 nucleotides align to TRBD2. The CDR3 DNA reads TGTGCCAGCAGCGAGTCTTGGGGTCATAGCGGGAGCTCCTACAATGAGCAGTTCTTC. Its translation: CASSESWGHSGSSYNEQFF.